This TCR beta chain was captured in a study of early T cells in non-severe SARS-CoV-2 infection (dated by TCRdb to the early 2020s). In terms of the full investigation: TCR sequencing used bulk RNA from unsorted whole blood, so alpha and beta chains could not be paired.

The study was a case-control design nested within a healthcare worker cohort in London, UK, with weekly nasopharyngeal swab PCR tests and blood sampling. Healthcare workers were recruited between 23 and 31 March 2020, during the week of the UK lockdown, and were followed weekly for up to roughly 15 weeks. The table lists this clonotype with a few counts. This receptor's antigen is unknown. No quality values exist for individual bases; no much larger clone is one base distant. Library prep was done by 5' RACE. Instrument on record: NextSeq 500. Unique molecular identifiers were attached to individual cDNA molecules in the TCR library protocol so that sequencing error and PCR bias could be corrected. Both TCR alpha and beta chains were sequenced, and tight co-correlation was observed between alpha and beta sequence abundances in each sample. Concerning the study's data processing: Decombinator V4 was used to annotate the V gene, J gene and CDR3 of the TCR sequences. Expanded TCRs were defined as changing significantly between any two time points under a Poisson model with p below 0.0001. TCR abundances were normalised to the total number of TCRs sequenced in each sample and reported as counts per million. MAIT TCRs were defined by TRAV1-2 paired with TRAJ12, TRAJ20 or TRAJ33, and iNKT TCRs by TRAV10 paired with TRAJ18. VDJdb, accessed 1 November 2021, was searched for CMV, EBV and SARS-CoV-2 annotated TCRs, excluding TCRs annotated for multiple antigens. The raw public data were reprocessed by TCRdb itself: fastp quality trimming at Q25, MiXCR clonotype calling, in-frame beta chains only. Every CDR3 protein is listed once, alongside the most common genes and DNA of its rows. TCRdb's processing, not the authors', yielded these V and J calls. The sample table contains tens of thousands of distinct CDR3 sequences; only one count was recorded for less than 15% of them. The leading ten clones occupy roughly 4.3% of the sample.

The paper's findings and limits, for the study overall: Matching against VDJdb was skewed toward anti-spike CD8 responses, likely underestimated virus-specific expansions, and missed private and CD4 specificities.

The germline V gene encodes CDR1 SQVTM and CDR2 ANQGSEA. V is pared back by 6 bases and J by 2 bases, with 11 bases lying between the germline termini. Its CDR3 holds 13 amino acids, cysteine through phenylalanine. The kept DNA is CDR3 alone, 39 bases in frame from the first base. The TCR was taken from an adult who was a healthcare worker with PCR-confirmed SARS-CoV-2 infection or an uninfected control (not recorded which). The material sequenced was whole blood. The V and J segments used are TRBV29-1 and TRBJ2-1; too little of a D gene remains to name it. The CDR3 reads CSVRVGTYNEQFF. The sequenced DNA is TGCAGCGTACGCGTAGGAACCTACAATGAGCAGTTCTTC.